This entry is about one TCR beta chain. Libraries were prepared by immunoSEQ multiplex PCR; TCRdb keeps only in-frame clonotypes and omits some of them. Among around 62,000 clones, roughly 93% were seen once, and the ten largest hold 3% to 4%. The sample belongs to a study of T cell changes during pregnancy in multiple sclerosis. Trimming removed 4 bases at V and 4 bases at J, with 14 bases between. The CDR3 has 15 residues. Per germline, CDR1 MNHEY and CDR2 SVGAGI. The source was CD8+ T cells from peripheral blood mononuclear cells, collected in the second trimester of pregnancy. The chain carries TRBV6-5 and TRBJ2-1; weak D call: TRBD2 (7 bases). The TCR comes from a female donor with multiple sclerosis, enrolled in a pregnancy study. CDR3: CASSLGGGGYNEQFF. CDR3 DNA: TGTGCCAGCAGTTTAGGGGGAGGGGGGTACAATGAGCAGTTCTTC.